This paragraph covers one T cell receptor beta chain sequence. The data belong to a study of cytomegalovirus exposure and HLA in healthy donors. About the research overall: Earlier, some 200 million T cells were analyzed, and 90 million to 140 million unique TCR beta sequences were found among them.

Losses at the gene ends were 0 bases for V and 5 bases for J; bases not matched to a gene: 7. The CDR3 covers 16 residues. CDR1 SGDLS and CDR2 YYNGEE come from the germline V gene. The PCR was carried out with 60 Vbeta primers and 13 Jbeta primers. Method: immunoSEQ multiplex PCR; TCRdb's copy keeps in-frame clones and lacks some. The sample shows 150,000 to 180,000 clones, nearly 80% of them seen only once. The chain carries TRBV9 and TRBJ2-3, with 9 bases lining up with TRBD2. Sample: PBMCs. The sequence was obtained from a man under 40 in good health and CMV-seropositive. CDR3 protein: CASSVDAGGLVDTQYF. The CDR3 DNA sequence: TGTGCCAGCAGCGTAGACGCGGGAGGGCTGGTAGATACGCAGTATTTT. Looking up the rest from reference TRBV9 and TRBJ2-3 gives the full variable domain: DSGVTQTPKHLITATGQRVTLRCSPRSGDLSVYWYQQSLDQGLQFLIQYYNGEERAKGNILERFSAQQFPDLHSELNLSSLELGDSALYFCASSVDAGGLVDTQYFGPGTRLTVL.